The clone carrying this TCR beta chain has just one count. Its antigen is still unknown. Only in-frame clones appear in the TCRdb table, and some are missing; sequencing was by immunoSEQ multiplex PCR. The table shows about 2.1 million clones, with around 93% occurring only once. This record belongs to a study of shared clonotypes between healthy human individuals. Study-wide points: Represented genetic and exposure-history diversity was restricted by having few donors.

CD8 cells classed as naive were CD45RO-negative and positively selected for CCR7, excluding terminally differentiated effector memory CD45RA+ cells. Adults of Caucasian background living in Nashville, Tennessee made up all donors. Germline V CDR1 and CDR2: MNHEY, SMNVEV (reference sequence). This CDR3 has 15 amino acids. V was shortened by 2 bases and J by 6 bases, with 14 bases between the two germline ends. The rearrangement joins TRBV27 to TRBJ2-1, with D uncertain. Material for sequencing was naive CD8+ T cells from PBMCs. The clonotype was recovered from a man in his late teens or twenties in good health. Some clones in this sample may be carry-over from other donors' samples. This CDR3 is CASSLGLPLGNEQFF. CDR3 nucleotide sequence: TGTGCCAGCAGTTTAGGTCTACCTCTGGGCAATGAGCAGTTCTTC.